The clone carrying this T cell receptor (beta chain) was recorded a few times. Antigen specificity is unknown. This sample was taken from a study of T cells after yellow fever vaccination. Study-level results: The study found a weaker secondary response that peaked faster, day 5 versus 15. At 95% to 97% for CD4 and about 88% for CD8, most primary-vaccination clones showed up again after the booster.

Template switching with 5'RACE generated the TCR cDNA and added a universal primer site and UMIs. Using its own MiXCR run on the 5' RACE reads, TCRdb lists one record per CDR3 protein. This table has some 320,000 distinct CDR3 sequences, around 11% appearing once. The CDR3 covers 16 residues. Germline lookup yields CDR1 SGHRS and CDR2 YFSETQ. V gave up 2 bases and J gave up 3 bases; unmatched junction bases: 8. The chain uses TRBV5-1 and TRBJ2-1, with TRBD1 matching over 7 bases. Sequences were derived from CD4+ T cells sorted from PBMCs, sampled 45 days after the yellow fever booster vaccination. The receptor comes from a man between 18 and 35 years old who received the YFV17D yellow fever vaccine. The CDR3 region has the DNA TGCGCCAGCAGCTTTGAACAGGGGAGTGTCTACAATGAGCAGTTCTTC. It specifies CASSFEQGSVYNEQFF. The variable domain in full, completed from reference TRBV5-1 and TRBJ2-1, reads KAGVTQTPRYLIKTRGQQVTLSCSPISGHRSVSWYQQTPGQGLQFLFEYFSETQRNKGNFPGRFSGRQFSNSRSEMNVSTLELGDSALYLCASSFEQGSVYNEQFFGPGTRLTVL.